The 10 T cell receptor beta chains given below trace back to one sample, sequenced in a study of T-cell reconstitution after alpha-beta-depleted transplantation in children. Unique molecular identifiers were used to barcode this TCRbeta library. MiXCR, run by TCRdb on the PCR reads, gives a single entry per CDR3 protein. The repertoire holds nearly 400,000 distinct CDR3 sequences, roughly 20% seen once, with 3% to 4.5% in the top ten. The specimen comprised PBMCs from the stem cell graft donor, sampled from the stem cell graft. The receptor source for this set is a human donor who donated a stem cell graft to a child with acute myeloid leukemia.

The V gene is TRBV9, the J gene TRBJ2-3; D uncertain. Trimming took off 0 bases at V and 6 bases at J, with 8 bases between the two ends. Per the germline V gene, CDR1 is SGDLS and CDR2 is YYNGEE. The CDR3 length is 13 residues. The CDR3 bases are TGTGCCAGCAGCGTAGAGGGCAGGGATACGCAGTATTTT. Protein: CASSVEGRDTQYF.

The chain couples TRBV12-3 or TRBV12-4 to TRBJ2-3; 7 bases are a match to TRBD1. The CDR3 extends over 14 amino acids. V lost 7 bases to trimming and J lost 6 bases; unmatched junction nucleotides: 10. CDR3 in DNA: TGTGCCAGCAAGACAGGGCTTAACGCGGATACGCAGTATTTT. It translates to CASKTGLNADTQYF.

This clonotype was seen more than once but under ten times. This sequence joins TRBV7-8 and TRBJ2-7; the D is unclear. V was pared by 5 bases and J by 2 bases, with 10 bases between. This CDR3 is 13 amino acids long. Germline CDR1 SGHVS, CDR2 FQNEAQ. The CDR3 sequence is CASSPTSPYEQYF. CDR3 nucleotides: TGTGCCAGCAGCCCGACAAGTCCCTACGAGCAGTACTTC.

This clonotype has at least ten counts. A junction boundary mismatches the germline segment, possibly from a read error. The CDR3: CASGDWREIGEQYF. The CDR3 DNA follows: TGTGCCAGCGGTGATTGGCGGGAGATCGGCGAGCAGTACTTC. The chain carries TRBV6-1 and TRBJ2-7, with 7 bases lining up with TRBD2. The germline CDR1 and CDR2 sequences are MNHNS and SASEGT. CDR3 length: 14 residues.

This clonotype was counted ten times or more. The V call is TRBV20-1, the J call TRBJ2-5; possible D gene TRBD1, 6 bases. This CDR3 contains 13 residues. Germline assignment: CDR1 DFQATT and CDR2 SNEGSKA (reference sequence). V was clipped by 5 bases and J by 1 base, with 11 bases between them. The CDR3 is CSAPRTAQETQYF. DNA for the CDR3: TGCAGTGCTCCCCGGACAGCCCAAGAGACCCAGTACTTC.

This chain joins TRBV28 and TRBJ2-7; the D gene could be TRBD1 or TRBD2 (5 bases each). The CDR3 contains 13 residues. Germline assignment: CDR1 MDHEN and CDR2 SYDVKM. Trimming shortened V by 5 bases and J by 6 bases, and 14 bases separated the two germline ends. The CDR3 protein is CASSTRGPSEQYF. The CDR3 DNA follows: TGTGCCAGCAGTACTAGGGGTCCCTCCGAGCAGTACTTC.

In DNA form, the CDR3 reads TGTGCCAGCACTCGGGACGGGGACACTGTAACCTACGAGCAGTACTTC. Amino acid sequence: CASTRDGDTVTYEQYF. This rearrangement joins TRBV2 to TRBJ2-7; D is perhaps TRBD1 (6 bases). Trimming left V 7 bases short and J 2 bases short, with 21 bases between. There are 16 residues in the CDR3. Germline loops: CDR1 SNHLY, CDR2 FYNNEI.

Here the CDR3 reads CAIRAPGSYEQYF. CDR3 DNA: TGTGCCATCAGGGCCCCCGGTTCCTACGAGCAGTACTTC. The chain joins TRBV28 to TRBJ2-7, with D perhaps TRBD1 (5 bases). CDR1 is MDHEN and CDR2 is SYDVKM in the germline V gene. The CDR3 length is 13 residues. Trimming stripped 10 bases from V and 1 base from J, with 14 bases between.

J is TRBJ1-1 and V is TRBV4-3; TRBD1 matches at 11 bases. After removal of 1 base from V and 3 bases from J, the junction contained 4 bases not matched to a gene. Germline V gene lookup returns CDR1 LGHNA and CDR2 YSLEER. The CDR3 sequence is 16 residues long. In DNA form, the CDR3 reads TGCGCCAGCAGCCAAGGGACAGGGGGCGGTTACACTGAAGCTTTCTTT. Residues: CASSQGTGGGYTEAFF.

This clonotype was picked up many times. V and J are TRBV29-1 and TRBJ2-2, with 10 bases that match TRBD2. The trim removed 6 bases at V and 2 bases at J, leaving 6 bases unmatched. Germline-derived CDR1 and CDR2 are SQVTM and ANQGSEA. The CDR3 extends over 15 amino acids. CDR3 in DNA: TGCAGCGTGAAGGGACTAGCGCGAAACACCGGGGAGCTGTTTTTT. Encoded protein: CSVKGLARNTGELFF.